The T cell receptor (beta chain) described here comes from a study of shared clonotypes between healthy human individuals (dated by TCRdb to about 2020). Broadly, across the study: The cohort comprised two women and a few men aged 18 to 49 years. Libraries were prepared and TCR repertoires were sequenced by different laboratories using diverse techniques, in order to increase sequencing depth and limit assay-specific biases. For each donor, three plates each were used for CD4 naive and CD4 memory, two plates were used for CD8 naive, and one plate was used for CD8 memory. Each donor's leukapheresis produced roughly between about 0.8 and 8.9 billion PBMCs. The study deeply sequenced blood TCR repertoires of about five healthy adults to estimate repertoire size and the extent of clonotype sharing between individuals.

Donors were healthy HIV-negative adults with no recently reported acute infections or vaccinations. Every donor was a Caucasian adult residing in Nashville, Tennessee, USA. CD8 memory samples consisted of magnetically selected CD45RO+ cells combined with CCR7-negative CD45RA+ effector memory (TemRA) cells. Blood was obtained by leukapheresis, after which PBMCs were separated by Ficoll-Histopaque density gradient centrifugation and cryopreserved in liquid nitrogen vapor phase. Analytical flow cytometry was used to check the purity and quantity of each magnetically sorted T cell population. Genomic DNA was isolated from every sorted fraction and measured by UV absorbance on a Nanodrop 2000c. The germline V gene encodes CDR1 SGHKS and CDR2 YYEKEE (reference sequence). The CDR3 starts with the cysteine, ends with the phenylalanine, and has 14 residues. The retained sequence is limited to the CDR3, 42 bases, with the frame set at the first base. The V and J ends are trimmed by 4 bases and 0 bases, leaving 11 bases between them.

Note on this clone: It lacks a known antigen. No qualities accompany the bases; no much larger clone lies one base away.

Using the deep immunoSEQ assay, multiplex PCR amplified TCR CDR3 regions from genomic DNA. For each cell subset, the extracted genomic DNA was distributed evenly across all wells of several immunoSEQ 96-well plates, and each plate served as one replicate. For sorted subsets, around 0.2 ug genomic DNA, equal to 30,000 or so T cell genomes, was loaded into each replicate PCR. Purified libraries were measured with a Qubit 3.0 fluorometer, size-checked on a Bioanalyzer 2100, and measured again with the KAPA Library Quantification kit. Every immunoSEQ 96-well plate was sequenced on a dedicated single-read 150-cycle Illumina NextSeq 550 flow cell. Per the original workflow: The immunoSEQ output contained only junctional sequences without quality scores, so filtering could not match that applied to full-length reads. Sequences were annotated with PyIR, a Python wrapper for IgBLAST v1.9, and V/J genes and CDR3 were assigned using IMGT germline references. Any read was removed if the V/J assignment was weak (E-value above 1e-6), the CDR3 was missing, or the read contained stop codons, out-of-frame junctions, or ambiguous translated residues. V3J clonotypes were defined by identical inferred V gene, J gene, and CDR3 amino acid sequence. Percentage overlap between repertoires was computed as shared unique clonotypes divided by the size of the smaller repertoire. Repertoire richness was assessed with RTK rarefaction, the Chao1 estimator, and Recon v2.1 estimates of unobserved clonotypes. Generation probabilities were computed with OLGA for all TCRbeta clonotypes obtained by the gDNA method from a few donors. Here the immuneACCESS table is served through TCRdb, limited to in-frame sequences with V and J called. Missing clones are a known gap in these copies; in checked studies unresolved V genes cover under half, and the rest lacks a known reason. Clonal size and the V and J genes are those of that table, whereas D and trimming came from the DNA. This sample lists approximately 120,000 clones; approximately 70% were detected once. The ten largest clones take up 24% of the sample.

Study-wide findings and limitations: Naive subsets generally had larger estimated clonotype richness than memory subsets did. Because the study included only a small number of donors, the genetic and exposure-history diversity represented was limited. When several donors were compared, the shared fraction of clonotypes was about 5% for naive CD4, around 3.5% for naive CD8, more than 2% for memory CD4, and 0.4% for memory CD8. Sampling was restricted to blood, and TCR repertoires in tissue are likely to differ from TCR repertoires in blood. Clonotypes shared by all four sorted-subset donors showed higher generation probabilities than non-shared clonotypes. Pairwise subsampling led to the expectation that sequencing depth would affect the degree of clonotype sharing among donors. Rarefaction of sorted-subset datasets indicated incomplete sequencing despite the large sequencing depth.

The receptor was isolated from a woman younger than 45 in good health. Sample: memory CD8+ T cells sorted from blood. Read against the paper, the sample's cell subset or site label means: CD45RO+ cells pooled with CCR7-negative TemRA cells. This chain is built from TRBV5-5 and TRBJ2-7, with TRBD1 as a weak D call on 5 bases. At the DNA level, the sequence is TGTGCCAGCAGCCACGGACAACCCTCCTACGAGCAGTACTTC. This encodes CASSHGQPSYEQYF.